This TCR beta chain was captured in a study of graft-versus-host responses after intestinal transplantation. Study details: Transplant types were multivisceral, liver-intestinal, or isolated intestinal. Study-level findings and limits: Circulating GvH clone levels at their peak were associated with HvG declines (early post-transplant).

The protocol was immunoSEQ multiplex PCR, while the TCRdb copy is restricted to in-frame clones and leaves out a portion. The repertoire holds about 90,000 clones, with 88% as singletons. To note about this clone: What it recognizes is unknown.

This clonotype was obtained from a human donor who was the organ donor for an intestinal transplant. Sequences were derived from unstimulated CD4+ T cells sorted from spleen or lymph node cells, sampled before transplant.

CDR3: CASSVRAGQPQHF. DNA of the CDR3: TGTGCCAGCAGTGTAAGGGCGGGTCAGCCCCAGCATTTT. The V call is TRBV2, the J call TRBJ1-5; D is unresolved. The germline CDR1 and CDR2 sequences are SNHLY and FYNNEI. The CDR3 consists of 13 residues. Trimming pared 4 bases from V and 6 bases from J, leaving 10 bases between.